Following are 11 T cell receptor beta chains from one sample sequenced in a study of T cell changes during pregnancy in multiple sclerosis. Produced via immunoSEQ multiplex PCR; TCRdb's table is partial and in-frame only. The table shows more than 85,000 clones, with about 92% occurring only once. Sample: peripheral blood, taken in the second trimester of pregnancy. The receptor set was obtained from a female donor with multiple sclerosis, enrolled in a pregnancy study.

This chain joins TRBV6-1 and TRBJ2-3; 9 bases map to TRBD1. CDR1 and CDR2 from the germline V gene are MNHNS and SASEGT. CDR3 length: 14 amino acids. J was trimmed by 4 bases and V by 1 base; bases with no gene match: 0. The CDR3 region has the DNA TGTGCCAGCAGTGAAGGACAGGGGGCAGATACGCAGTATTTT. Translated: CASSEGQGADTQYF.

The rearrangement uses TRBV5-1 and TRBJ1-5, with 9 positions matching TRBD1. From germline, CDR1 is SGHRS and CDR2 YFSETQ. This CDR3 is 17 amino acids long. The J segment lost 4 bases and the V segment lost 4 bases, leaving 12 bases of the junction unmatched. CDR3 coding DNA: TGCGCCAGCAGCCCCGTCCCCCAGGGACAGGGTAATCAGCCCCAGCATTTT. It specifies CASSPVPQGQGNQPQHF.

The V and J genes are TRBV5-5 and TRBJ1-4; D unresolved. Trimming shortened V by 5 bases and J by 4 bases, and 12 bases separated the two germline ends. The germline gives CDR1 SGHKS, CDR2 YYEKEE (reference sequence). There are 14 residues in the CDR3. The CDR3 protein is CASSHDGINEKLFF. Written as DNA, the CDR3 is TGTGCCAGCAGTCACGACGGGATTAATGAAAAACTGTTTTTT.

For the CDR3, the DNA is TGTGCCAGCAGTTACGGGACGGGAGGGGAGACCCAGTACTTC. Its translation is CASSYGTGGETQYF. The gene calls are TRBV6-6 and TRBJ2-5; 8 bases match TRBD2. J was trimmed by 5 bases and V by 2 bases; bases with no gene match: 4. Germline CDR1 is MNHNY and CDR2 is SVGAGI (reference sequence). CDR3 length: 14 amino acids.

The CDR3 protein is CASSPGHLTYEQYF. As DNA, the CDR3 is TGTGCCAGTAGTCCGGGACACCTAACCTACGAGCAGTACTTC. The chain employs TRBV19 and TRBJ2-7, with a tentative D call TRBD1 (6 bases). The germline V and J ends were trimmed by 5 bases and 2 bases, with 13 bases remaining between them. The CDR3 length is 14 residues. Germline loops: CDR1 LNHDA, CDR2 SQIVND (reference sequence). The complete variable domain, with remaining parts taken from reference TRBV19 and TRBJ2-7, reads DGGITQSPKYLFRKEGQNVTLSCEQNLNHDAMYWYRQDPGQGLRLIYYSQIVNDFQKGDIAEGYSVSREKKESFPLTVTSAQKNPTAFYLCASSPGHLTYEQYFGPGTRLTVT.

The chain combines TRBV6-6 with TRBJ2-2; 7 nucleotides align to TRBD1. Per the germline V gene, CDR1 is MNHNY and CDR2 is SVGAGI (reference sequence). This CDR3 contains 15 residues. J gave up 3 bases and V 5 bases, and 6 bases lay outside the gene matches. CDR3 protein: CASSRQGGDTGELFF. DNA for the CDR3: TGTGCCAGCAGTCGACAGGGTGGGGACACCGGGGAGCTGTTTTTT.

The V gene is TRBV5-1, the J gene TRBJ2-7, with 13 bases lining up with TRBD2. Looked up from germline, CDR1 is SGHRS and CDR2 is YFSETQ. After removal of 2 bases from V and 2 bases from J, the junction contained 1 base not matched to a gene. The CDR3 is 15 amino acids. The DNA of the CDR3 is TGCGCCAGCAGCTTCACTAGCGGGGGGGCCTACGAGCAGTACTTC. Residues: CASSFTSGGAYEQYF.

This chain connects TRBV4-1 to TRBJ2-1; D may be TRBD2 (5 bases). The CDR3 is 14 amino acids. Germline V gene lookup returns CDR1 MGHRA and CDR2 YSYEKL. V was clipped by 1 base and J by 8 bases, with 12 bases between them. CDR3 sequence: CASSQGPTSYEQFF. The CDR3, as DNA: TGCGCCAGCAGCCAAGGCCCTACTAGTTATGAGCAGTTCTTC.

J is TRBJ2-5 and V is TRBV5-1, with 10 bases matching TRBD2. Germline lookup yields CDR1 SGHRS and CDR2 YFSETQ. V lost 0 bases and J lost 1; bases outside the gene matches: 6. The CDR3 extends over 17 amino acids. This chain's CDR3 is CASSLALAGVLQETQYF. The CDR3 DNA sequence: TGCGCCAGCAGCTTGGCGCTAGCGGGGGTACTCCAAGAGACCCAGTACTTC.

Remarks on this clone: Since the CDR3 does not end with the conserved phenylalanine or tryptophan, this likely comes from a read error. The DNA is left out, because the CDR3 cannot be placed on it with certainty; the CDR3 is given as TCRdb lists it. The rearrangement uses TRBV19 and TRBJ1-1; the table names TRBD1, a call not compared with the DNA. Germline V lookup: CDR1 LNHDA, CDR2 SQIVND (reference sequence). The CDR3 is 16 amino acids in total, end residues counted. The CDR3 protein is CASSIDINAGQGVLLT.

The chain has TRBV10-1 and TRBJ1-1, with D possibly matching TRBD1 (6 bases). The CDR3 contains 16 residues. Germline V CDR1 and CDR2: WNHNN, SYGVQD (reference sequence). The germline V and J ends were trimmed by 6 bases and 3 bases, with 20 bases remaining between them. The chain's CDR3 is CASRHPEGERDTEAFF. The CDR3 DNA is TGCGCCAGCAGACATCCCGAGGGGGAGAGGGACACTGAAGCTTTCTTT.